This T cell receptor beta chain appears in the sequencing data of a study of response to subunit inactivated influenza vaccine. TCRdb re-called the RT-PCR reads with MiXCR, one entry per CDR3 protein. The sample lists under 500,000 distinct CDR3 sequences; approximately 9.9% were seen once. The V gene's germline CDR1 is MGHDK and CDR2 SYGVNS. V was pared by 4 bases and J by 6 bases, with 9 bases of the junction left unmatched. The CDR3 is 16 residues long. Broader study findings: The authors offered the suggestion that each seasonal influenza vaccination recruits few new T cells.

This clonotype was found a few times. As yet, its antigen is unknown. The gene calls are TRBV25-1 and TRBJ2-7, with 13 bases matching TRBD2. The sequence was collected from a man aged 50-59 years who received an inactivated influenza vaccine. The specimen was PBMCs from blood, collected roughly 6 weeks after vaccination. The CDR3 region is CASSGSGTSGTLEQYF. CDR3 sequence (DNA): TGTGCCAGCAGTGGATCCGGGACTAGCGGGACTCTCGAGCAGTACTTC.